The 14 T cell receptor beta chains below come from one sample, sequenced in a study of blood T cell repertoires in COVID-19. The table came from immunoSEQ multiplex PCR; TCRdb's copy has only in-frame clones and leaves some out. The sample lists about 110,000 clones, about four fifths occurring once. The sample taken for sequencing was peripheral blood. These receptors were obtained from a woman in her 70s with acute or convalescent COVID-19.

This clone was seen only once. This chain links TRBV5-4 with TRBJ2-4; 8 bases fit TRBD1. Germline V gives CDR1 SGHNT, CDR2 YYREEE (reference sequence). This CDR3 region has 14 residues. The J segment lost 11 bases and the V segment lost 2 bases, leaving 9 bases of the junction unmatched. The CDR3 nucleotides read TGTGCCAGCAGCTTTCAGGGGGCTAGATTGGTTCAGTACTTC. Residues: CASSFQGARLVQYF.

V usage is TRBV29-1 and J usage is TRBJ2-7; TRBD1 agrees at 10 bases. CDR3 size: 14 residues. Trimming took 1 base from V and 5 from J; bases not matched to a gene: 5. Germline assignment: CDR1 SQVTM and CDR2 ANQGSEA. The CDR3: CSVEGGQGPNEQYF. The CDR3 DNA reads as TGCAGCGTTGAAGGGGGACAGGGGCCGAACGAGCAGTACTTC.

V gene TRBV25-1 combines with J gene TRBJ2-3, with D possibly matching TRBD2 (5 bases). The ends were cut back, 4 bases at V and 2 bases at J, with 7 bases in the middle. CDR3 length: 13 residues. Germline lookup yields CDR1 MGHDK and CDR2 SYGVNS. CDR3 sequence reads: CASSGEYTDTQYF. The CDR3, as DNA: TGTGCCAGCAGTGGGGAGTACACAGATACGCAGTATTTT.

V and J are TRBV4-1 and TRBJ1-2; possibly TRBD1 for D (6 bases). Germline V gene data show CDR1 as MGHRA and CDR2 as YSYEKL. V shed 2 bases and J shed 10 bases, with 14 bases lying between them. There are 13 residues in the CDR3. The CDR3 is CASSQNSGDHYTF. CDR3 bases: TGCGCCAGCAGCCAAAATTCAGGGGATCACTACACCTTC.

The chain uses TRBV6-6 and TRBJ2-7, with TRBD1 matching over 8 bases. The junction had 5 bases not matched to a gene; V was cut back by 0 bases and J by 4 bases. Germline V CDR1 and CDR2: MNHNY, SVGAGI (reference sequence). The CDR3 totals 15 residues. The CDR3 protein is CASSYSQGARYEQYV. In DNA, the CDR3 is TGTGCCAGCAGTTACTCCCAGGGGGCTCGGTACGAGCAGTACGTC.

The J gene is TRBJ1-5, the V gene TRBV19, with TRBD1 matching over 8 bases. The CDR3 length is 15 residues. Trimming took 3 bases from V and 6 from J; bases not matched to a gene: 7. Germline CDR1 and CDR2: LNHDA and SQIVND (reference sequence). CDR3 region: CASSIQAGGGQPQHF. Here the CDR3 DNA reads TGTGCCAGTAGTATTCAGGCAGGGGGCGGTCAGCCCCAGCATTTT.

The chain employs TRBV24-1 and TRBJ2-7; D gene unclear. Germline V gene lookup returns CDR1 KGHDR and CDR2 SFDVKD. V was clipped by 6 bases and J by 1 base, with 9 bases between them. The CDR3 length is 13 residues. CDR3 sequence: CATSTHTSYEQYF. Written as DNA, the CDR3 is TGTGCCACCAGTACCCACACGTCCTACGAGCAGTACTTC.

In DNA form, the CDR3 reads TGTGCCAGCAGTTTATTTCCGCGGGGGGTTCGGGATGAGCAGTTCTTC. It specifies CASSLFPRGVRDEQFF. J is TRBJ2-1 and V is TRBV28, with 8 bases lining up with TRBD2. J gave up 8 bases and V 1 base, and 10 bases lay outside the gene matches. The CDR3 is 16 residues long. The germline V gene has CDR1 MDHEN and CDR2 SYDVKM. Full variable domain (missing parts from reference TRBV28 and TRBJ2-1): DVKVTQSSRYLVKRTGEKVFLECVQDMDHENMFWYRQDPGLGLRLIYFSYDVKMKEKGDIPEGYSVSREKKERFSLILESASTNQTSMYLCASSLFPRGVRDEQFFGPGTRLTVL.

The rearrangement joins TRBV7-2 to TRBJ2-2; TRBD1 agrees at 7 bases. Germline loops: CDR1 SGHTA, CDR2 FQGNSA. With 5 bases clipped from V and 7 bases from J, the junction kept 7 bases outside the gene matches. The CDR3 runs 14 residues. In DNA form, the CDR3 reads TGTGCCAGCAGCCCCTGGGGACAGTACGGGGAGCTGTTTTTT. Translation: CASSPWGQYGELFF.

This rearrangement joins TRBV19 to TRBJ1-5; 7 positions agree with TRBD1. CDR1 is LNHDA and CDR2 is SQIVND in the germline V gene (reference sequence). The CDR3 consists of 15 residues. Germline trimming cut 5 bases from V and 2 bases from J; bases unmatched to any gene: 6. CDR3 bases: TGTGCCAGTAGTCCTCAGGGGGACGGCAATCAGCCCCAGCATTTT. Protein: CASSPQGDGNQPQHF.

The V gene is TRBV7-2, the J gene TRBJ2-1, with D uncertain. The V end was cut by 3 bases, the J end by 1 base, with 13 bases between. CDR3 length: 16 amino acids. Germline values: CDR1 SGHTA, CDR2 FQGNSA. CDR3 DNA: TGTGCCAGCAGCTTTGACACCGCCGGATCCTACAATGAGCAGTTCTTC. Translating it yields CASSFDTAGSYNEQFF. Using reference TRBV7-2 and TRBJ2-1 for the parts outside the CDR3, the full variable domain is GAGVSQSPSNKVTEKGKDVELRCDPISGHTALYWYRQSLGQGLEFLIYFQGNSAPDKSGLPSDRFSAERTGGSVSTLTIQRTQQEDSAVYLCASSFDTAGSYNEQFFGPGTRLTVL.

This clone appeared once. This chain links TRBV27 with TRBJ2-5; weak D call: TRBD2 (7 bases). This CDR3 has 14 residues. The germline V gene encodes CDR1 MNHEY and CDR2 SMNVEV (reference sequence). The ends were cut back, 10 bases at V and 5 bases at J, with 20 bases in the middle. CDR3 region: CATARRGGVETQYF. The CDR3 DNA reads as TGTGCCACCGCTAGGAGGGGGGGGGTGGAGACCCAGTACTTC.

V gene TRBV30 combines with J gene TRBJ1-6; 8 positions agree with TRBD1. The CDR3 totals 17 residues. V lost 6 bases, J lost 3 bases, and 13 bases stayed unmatched. Germline lookup yields CDR1 GTSNPN and CDR2 SVGIG (reference sequence). In DNA form, the CDR3 reads TGTGCCTGTTCCGGACCGGGACAGGCCTTCTATAATTCACCCCTCCACTTT. Its protein product is CACSGPGQAFYNSPLHF.

The chain couples TRBV7-9 to TRBJ1-3, with D unclear. The germline CDR1 and CDR2 sequences are SEHNR and FQNEAQ (reference sequence). V lost 3 bases and J 1 base, leaving 10 bases between the germline ends. The CDR3 is 15 amino acids. The CDR3 coding sequence is TGTGCCAGCAGCTTTACCCGGGTTTCTGGAAACACCATATATTTT. Residues: CASSFTRVSGNTIYF.